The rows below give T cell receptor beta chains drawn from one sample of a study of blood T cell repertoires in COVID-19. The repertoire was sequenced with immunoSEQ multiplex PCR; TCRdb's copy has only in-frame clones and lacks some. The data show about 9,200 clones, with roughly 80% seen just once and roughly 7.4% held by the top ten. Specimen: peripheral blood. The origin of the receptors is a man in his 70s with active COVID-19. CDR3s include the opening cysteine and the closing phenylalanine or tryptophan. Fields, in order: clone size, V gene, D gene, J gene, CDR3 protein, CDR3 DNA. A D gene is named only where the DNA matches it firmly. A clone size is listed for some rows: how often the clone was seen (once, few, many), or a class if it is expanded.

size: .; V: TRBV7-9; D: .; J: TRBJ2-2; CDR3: CASSFLTGELFF; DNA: TGTGCCAGCAGCTTTCTCACCGGGGAGCTGTTTTTT
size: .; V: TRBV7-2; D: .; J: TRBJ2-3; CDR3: CASSNLGGGSADTQYF; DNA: TGTGCCAGCAGCAACCTCGGAGGTGGTAGCGCCGATACGCAGTATTTT
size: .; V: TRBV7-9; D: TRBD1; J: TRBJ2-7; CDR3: CASSLVQGAAYEQYF; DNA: TGTGCCAGCAGCTTAGTACAGGGGGCGGCCTACGAGCAGTACTTC
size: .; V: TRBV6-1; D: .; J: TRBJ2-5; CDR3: CASSESLVAGETQYF; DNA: TGTGCCAGCAGTGAGAGTCTAGTTGCGGGGGAGACCCAGTACTTC
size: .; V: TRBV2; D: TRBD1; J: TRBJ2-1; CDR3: CASSGQGTIGFF; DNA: TGTGCCAGCAGTGGACAGGGGACGATAGGGTTCTTC
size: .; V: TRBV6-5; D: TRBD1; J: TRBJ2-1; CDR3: CASRQGQGSYNEQFF; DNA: TGTGCCAGCAGACAGGGACAGGGCTCCTACAATGAGCAGTTCTTC
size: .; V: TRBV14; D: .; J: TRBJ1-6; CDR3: CASSQVVGSPLHF; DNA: TGTGCCAGCAGCCAAGTAGTCGGTTCACCCCTCCACTTT
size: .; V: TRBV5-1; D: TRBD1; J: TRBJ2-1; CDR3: CASSRAGTGGNEQFF; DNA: TGCGCCAGCAGCCGCGCCGGGACAGGGGGCAATGAGCAGTTCTTC
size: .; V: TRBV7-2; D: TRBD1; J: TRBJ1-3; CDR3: CASSLLTGNSGNTIYF; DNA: TGTGCCAGCAGCTTATTGACAGGGAACTCTGGAAACACCATATATTTT
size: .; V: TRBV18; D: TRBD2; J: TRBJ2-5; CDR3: CASLLARQETQYF; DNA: TGTGCCAGCTTACTAGCGAGACAAGAGACCCAGTACTTC
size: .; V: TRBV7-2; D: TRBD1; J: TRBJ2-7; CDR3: CASSLDQGGDEQYF; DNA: TGTGCCAGCAGCTTAGACCAAGGGGGCGACGAGCAGTACTTC
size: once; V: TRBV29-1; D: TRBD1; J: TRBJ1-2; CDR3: CSVPIPGQGYYGYTF; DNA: TGCAGCGTTCCGATACCGGGACAGGGGTACTATGGCTACACCTTC
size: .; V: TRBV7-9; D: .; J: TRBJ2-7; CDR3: CASSDAGETGYEQYF; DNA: TGTGCCAGCAGCGATGCCGGGGAGACAGGCTACGAGCAGTACTTC
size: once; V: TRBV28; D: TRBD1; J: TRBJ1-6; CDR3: CASSIRTGLLALHF; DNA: TGTGCCAGCAGTATCCGGACAGGGTTACTGGCCCTCCACTTT
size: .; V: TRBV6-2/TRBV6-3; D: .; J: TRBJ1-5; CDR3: CASSTAGAGNQPQHF; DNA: TGTGCCAGCAGTACAGCAGGGGCTGGGAATCAGCCCCAGCATTTT
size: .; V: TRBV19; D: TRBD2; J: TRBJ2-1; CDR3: CASSKLLAGYNEQFF; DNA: TGTGCCAGTAGTAAGCTACTAGCGGGATACAATGAGCAGTTCTTC
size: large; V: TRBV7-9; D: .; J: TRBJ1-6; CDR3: CASTEAEFNSPLHF; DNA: TGTGCCAGCACCGAAGCGGAGTTTAATTCACCCCTCCACTTT
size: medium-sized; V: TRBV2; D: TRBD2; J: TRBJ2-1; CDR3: CASSYSGLAGVYNEQFF; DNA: TGTGCCAGCAGCTATTCGGGACTAGCGGGAGTTTACAATGAGCAGTTCTTC
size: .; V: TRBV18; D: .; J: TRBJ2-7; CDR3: CASSPPLGGQYF; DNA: TGTGCCAGCTCACCACCGTTGGGGGGGCAGTACTTC
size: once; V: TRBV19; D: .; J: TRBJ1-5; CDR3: CASSPRNQPQHF; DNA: TGTGCCAGTAGTCCGAGAAATCAGCCCCAGCATTTT
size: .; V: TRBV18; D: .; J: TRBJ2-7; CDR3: CASSPGRGGSYEQYF; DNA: TGTGCCAGCTCACCAGGCCGAGGGGGAAGCTACGAGCAGTACTTC
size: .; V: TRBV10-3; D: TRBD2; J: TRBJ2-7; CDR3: CAISGTSGRAREQYF; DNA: TGTGCCATCAGTGGAACTAGCGGGAGGGCCCGCGAGCAGTACTTC
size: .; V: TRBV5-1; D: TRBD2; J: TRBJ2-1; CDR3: CASSFSGTSYNEQFF; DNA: TGCGCCAGCAGCTTTAGCGGGACCTCCTACAATGAGCAGTTCTTC
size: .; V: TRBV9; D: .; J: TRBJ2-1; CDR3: CASSGSRFGVIVSNEQFF; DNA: TGTGCCAGCAGCGGGAGTAGGTTCGGGGTTATTGTTTCCAATGAGCAGTTCTTC
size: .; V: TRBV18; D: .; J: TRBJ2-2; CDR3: CASSQLRGGKDTGELFF; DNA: TGTGCCAGCTCACAACTAAGAGGGGGAAAGGACACCGGGGAGCTGTTTTTT
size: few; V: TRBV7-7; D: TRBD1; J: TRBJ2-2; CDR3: CASSGTGGTGELFF; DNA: TGTGCTAGCAGCGGCACAGGGGGTACCGGGGAGCTGTTTTTT
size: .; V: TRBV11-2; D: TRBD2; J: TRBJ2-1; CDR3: CASSSLAGPSYNEQFF; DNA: TGTGCCAGCAGCTCCTTAGCGGGGCCCTCCTACAATGAGCAGTTCTTC
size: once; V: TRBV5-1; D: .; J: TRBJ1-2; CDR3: CASSVTAGGGGGYTF; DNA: TGCGCCAGCAGCGTCACGGCGGGGGGCGGAGGTGGCTACACCTTC
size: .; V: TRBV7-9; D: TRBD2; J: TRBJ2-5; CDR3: CASSFASGNQETQYF; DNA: TGTGCCAGCAGCTTTGCTAGCGGCAACCAAGAGACCCAGTACTTC
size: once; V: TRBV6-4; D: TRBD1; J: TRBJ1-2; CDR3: CASSHTGGGGYTF; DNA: TGTGCCAGCAGCCACACAGGGGGCGGCGGCTACACCTTC
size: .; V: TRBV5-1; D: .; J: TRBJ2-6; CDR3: CASSFSRSGANVLTF; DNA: TGCGCCAGCAGCTTTTCACGGTCTGGGGCCAACGTCCTGACTTTC
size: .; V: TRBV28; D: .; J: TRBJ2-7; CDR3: CASRTGSYEQYF; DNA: TGTGCCAGCAGGACAGGTTCCTACGAGCAGTACTTC
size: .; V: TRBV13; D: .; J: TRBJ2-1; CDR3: CASSRGRGDEQFF; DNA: TGTGCCAGCAGCCGGGGCAGGGGTGATGAGCAGTTCTTC
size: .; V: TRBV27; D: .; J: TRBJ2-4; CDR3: CASSLRQSSLAKNIQYF; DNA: TGTGCCAGCAGTTTACGACAATCGAGCTTAGCCAAAAACATTCAGTACTTC
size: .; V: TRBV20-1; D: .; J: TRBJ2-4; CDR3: CSASRGGRPERNIQYF; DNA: TGCAGTGCTAGTAGGGGGGGGAGGCCGGAGAGAAACATTCAGTACTTC
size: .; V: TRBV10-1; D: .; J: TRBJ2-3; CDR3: CASSPWRTDTQYF; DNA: TGCGCCAGCTCCCCCTGGAGGACAGATACGCAGTATTTT
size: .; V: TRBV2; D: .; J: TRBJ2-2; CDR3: CASSTGSNTGELFF; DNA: TGTGCCAGCAGCACAGGGTCGAACACCGGGGAGCTGTTTTTT
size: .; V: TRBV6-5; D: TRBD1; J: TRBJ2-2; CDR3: CASDRGRDNTGELFF; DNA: TGTGCCAGCGACAGGGGGCGCGATAACACCGGGGAGCTGTTTTTT
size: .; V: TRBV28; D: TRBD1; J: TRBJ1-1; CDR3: CASDRGLGTEAFF; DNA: TGTGCCAGTGACAGGGGGCTGGGTACTGAAGCTTTCTTT
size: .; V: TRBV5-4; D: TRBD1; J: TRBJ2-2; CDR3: CASSEVPGQGASGELFF; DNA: TGTGCCAGCAGCGAGGTACCGGGACAGGGGGCCTCCGGGGAGCTGTTTTTT
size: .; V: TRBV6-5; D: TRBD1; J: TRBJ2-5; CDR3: CASSPKQGGRETQYF; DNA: TGTGCCAGCAGTCCAAAACAGGGGGGACGAGAGACCCAGTACTTC
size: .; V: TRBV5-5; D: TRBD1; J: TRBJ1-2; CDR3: CASSGSGTANYGYTF; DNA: TGTGCCAGCAGCGGATCCGGGACAGCTAACTATGGCTACACCTTC
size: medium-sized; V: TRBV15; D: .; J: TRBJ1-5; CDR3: CATSPDSGSNQPQHF; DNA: TGTGCCACCAGCCCCGACAGTGGTTCTAATCAGCCCCAGCATTTT
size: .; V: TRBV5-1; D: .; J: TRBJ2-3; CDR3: CASSHTSASTDTQYF; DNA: TGCGCCAGCAGTCATACTAGTGCTAGCACAGATACGCAGTATTTT
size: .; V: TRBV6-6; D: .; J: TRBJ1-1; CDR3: CASSSAQGYTEAFF; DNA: TGTGCCAGCAGTTCCGCACAGGGTTATACTGAAGCTTTCTTT
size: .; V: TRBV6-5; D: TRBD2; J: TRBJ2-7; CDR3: CASSYGTSGSYEQYF; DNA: TGTGCCAGCAGTTACGGGACTAGCGGGTCCTACGAGCAGTACTTC
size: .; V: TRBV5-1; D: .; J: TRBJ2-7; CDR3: CASSFDRAYEQYF; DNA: TGCGCCAGCAGCTTCGACAGAGCCTACGAGCAGTACTTC
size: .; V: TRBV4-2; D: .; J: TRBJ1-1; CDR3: CASSQGQGTEAFF; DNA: TGTGCCAGCAGCCAGGGCCAGGGGACTGAAGCTTTCTTT
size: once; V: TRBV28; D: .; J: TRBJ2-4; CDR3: CASSPRGAPTNIQYF; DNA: TGTGCCAGCAGCCCCCGCGGGGCCCCCACTAACATTCAGTACTTC
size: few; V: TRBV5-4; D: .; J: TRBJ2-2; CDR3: CASSSIAEQGGGELFF; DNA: TGTGCCAGCAGCTCTATAGCCGAACAGGGTGGCGGGGAGCTGTTTTTT
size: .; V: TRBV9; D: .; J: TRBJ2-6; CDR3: CASSARGEDRWAGANVLTF; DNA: TGTGCCAGCAGCGCGAGGGGGGAGGACAGGTGGGCTGGGGCCAACGTCCTGACTTTC
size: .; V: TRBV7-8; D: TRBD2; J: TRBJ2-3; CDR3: CASSLGGSGRVTDTQYF; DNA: TGTGCCAGCAGCTTAGGGGGTAGCGGGAGGGTCACAGATACGCAGTATTTT
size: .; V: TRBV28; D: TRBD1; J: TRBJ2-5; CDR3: CASSYTGTGQETQYF; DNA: TGTGCCAGCAGCTATACCGGGACAGGGCAAGAGACCCAGTACTTC
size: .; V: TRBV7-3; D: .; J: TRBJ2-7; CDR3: CASSLGGGSSYEQYF; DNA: TGTGCCAGCAGCTTAGGGGGCGGGAGCTCCTACGAGCAGTACTTC
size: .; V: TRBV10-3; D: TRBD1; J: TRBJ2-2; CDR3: CAISLTGGKGGTGELFF; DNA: TGTGCCATCAGCTTGACAGGGGGCAAAGGTGGCACCGGGGAGCTGTTTTTT
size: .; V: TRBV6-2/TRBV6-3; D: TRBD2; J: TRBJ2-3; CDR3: CASSSGRKEGPDTQYF; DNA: TGTGCCAGCAGTAGCGGGAGGAAGGAAGGGCCAGATACGCAGTATTTT
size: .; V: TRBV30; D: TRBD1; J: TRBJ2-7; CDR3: CAWSVKGTGGHEQYF; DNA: TGTGCCTGGAGTGTAAAGGGGACAGGGGGCCACGAGCAGTACTTC
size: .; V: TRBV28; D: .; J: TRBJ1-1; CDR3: CASSFLGRGPKSNTEAFF; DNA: TGTGCCAGCAGTTTCCTGGGCAGGGGACCAAAGTCGAACACTGAAGCTTTCTTT
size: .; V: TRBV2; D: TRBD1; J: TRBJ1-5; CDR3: CASSAHGQGDQPQHF; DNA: TGTGCCAGCAGTGCGCATGGACAGGGCGATCAGCCCCAGCATTTT
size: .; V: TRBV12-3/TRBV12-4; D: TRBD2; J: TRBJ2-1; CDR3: CASSLGGNEQFF; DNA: TGTGCCAGCAGTTTGGGGGGGAATGAGCAGTTCTTC